The rows below give T cell receptor beta chains drawn from one sample of a study of T cell responses to AZD1222 COVID-19 vaccine. Assay used: immunoSEQ multiplex PCR; TCRdb lists only in-frame clones, some missing. The data show around 130,000 clones, about 85% seen once. The sequencing used peripheral blood, collected 28 days after the second AZD1222 dose. The receptor source for this set is an adult who received the AZD1222 COVID-19 vaccine. Both conserved end residues are part of each CDR3. Each record gives: CDR3 protein, CDR3 DNA, D gene, V gene, clone size, J gene. D genes are given only for firm matches. Only some rows state a clone size, as once, few, many or a class for expanded clones.

CDR3aa: CASTRMTNTGELFF; CDR3nt: TGTGCCAGCACACGAATGACGAACACCGGGGAGCTGTTTTTT; d_gene: -; v_gene: TRBV9; abundance: -; j_gene: TRBJ2-2
CDR3aa: CASSPGTGRADTQYF; CDR3nt: TGTGCCAGCTCACCAGGGACAGGGCGAGCTGATACGCAGTATTTT; d_gene: TRBD1; v_gene: TRBV18; abundance: -; j_gene: TRBJ2-3
CDR3aa: CASKTVNRRSLETQYF; CDR3nt: TGTGCCAGCAAGACCGTTAATAGGCGTAGCCTGGAGACCCAGTACTTC; d_gene: -; v_gene: TRBV21-1; abundance: -; j_gene: TRBJ2-5
CDR3aa: CASSSGSTYEQYF; CDR3nt: TGCGCCAGCAGCTCCGGGTCTACCTACGAGCAGTACTTC; d_gene: -; v_gene: TRBV5-1; abundance: -; j_gene: TRBJ2-7
CDR3aa: CASSFGGGGETQYF; CDR3nt: TGTGCCAGCAGCTTCGGCGGGGGGGGAGAGACCCAGTACTTC; d_gene: TRBD2; v_gene: TRBV7-2; abundance: -; j_gene: TRBJ2-5
CDR3aa: CASSPGGSDSPLHF; CDR3nt: TGTGCCAGCAGCCCAGGGGGGTCGGATTCACCCCTCCACTTT; d_gene: TRBD1; v_gene: TRBV6-5; abundance: medium-sized; j_gene: TRBJ1-6
CDR3aa: CASIGQGFVYTF; CDR3nt: TGTGCCAGCATTGGACAGGGTTTTGTCTACACCTTC; d_gene: TRBD1; v_gene: TRBV6-5; abundance: -; j_gene: TRBJ1-2
CDR3aa: CASSYTSSPLHF; CDR3nt: TGTGCCAGCAGTTACACCTCGTCACCCCTCCACTTT; d_gene: -; v_gene: TRBV6-5; abundance: -; j_gene: TRBJ1-6
CDR3aa: CASSFLRKNTEAFF; CDR3nt: TGTGCCAGCAGTTTTCTAAGGAAGAACACTGAAGCTTTCTTT; d_gene: -; v_gene: TRBV28; abundance: -; j_gene: TRBJ1-1
CDR3aa: CAWRTGTYGYTF; CDR3nt: TGTGCCTGGAGAACGGGGACCTATGGCTACACCTTC; d_gene: -; v_gene: TRBV30; abundance: -; j_gene: TRBJ1-2
CDR3aa: CASSQDEDGYSTDTQYF; CDR3nt: TGCGCCAGCAGCCAAGATGAAGACGGATACAGCACAGATACGCAGTATTTT; d_gene: -; v_gene: TRBV4-3; abundance: -; j_gene: TRBJ2-3
CDR3aa: CAWSVQGLGNTIYF; CDR3nt: TGTGCCTGGAGTGTACAGGGGCTGGGAAACACCATATATTTT; d_gene: TRBD1; v_gene: TRBV30; abundance: -; j_gene: TRBJ1-3
CDR3aa: CASSLRGDGNSPLHF; CDR3nt: TGTGCCAGCAGTTTAAGAGGGGACGGTAATTCACCCCTCCACTTT; d_gene: -; v_gene: TRBV27; abundance: -; j_gene: TRBJ1-6
CDR3aa: CASSERHTGGFYGYTF; CDR3nt: TGTGCCAGCAGTGAACGGCACACCGGGGGATTCTATGGCTACACCTTC; d_gene: -; v_gene: TRBV6-1; abundance: -; j_gene: TRBJ1-2
CDR3aa: CASKSKGVASGANVLTF; CDR3nt: TGTGCCAGCAAGAGTAAGGGGGTTGCCTCTGGGGCCAACGTCCTGACTTTC; d_gene: -; v_gene: TRBV7-2; abundance: -; j_gene: TRBJ2-6
CDR3aa: CATSDTGSQPQHF; CDR3nt: TGTGCCACGAGCGACACAGGGAGTCAGCCCCAGCATTTT; d_gene: -; v_gene: TRBV24-1; abundance: -; j_gene: TRBJ1-5
CDR3aa: CASSEALPGWDQPQHF; CDR3nt: TGTGCCAGCAGTGAAGCGCTTCCGGGGTGGGATCAGCCCCAGCATTTT; d_gene: -; v_gene: TRBV2; abundance: -; j_gene: TRBJ1-5
CDR3aa: CASSQSVAGGSSYEQYF; CDR3nt: TGTGCCAGCAGCCAAAGCGTAGCGGGGGGGAGCTCCTACGAGCAGTACTTC; d_gene: TRBD2; v_gene: TRBV4-2; abundance: -; j_gene: TRBJ2-7
CDR3aa: CASSLGGRRNTDTQYF; CDR3nt: TGTGCCAGCAGCTTGGGAGGACGGAGGAACACAGATACGCAGTATTTT; d_gene: -; v_gene: TRBV13; abundance: -; j_gene: TRBJ2-3
CDR3aa: CASSPPSRDEQFF; CDR3nt: TGTGCCAGCAGCCCCCCCAGCAGGGATGAGCAGTTCTTC; d_gene: -; v_gene: TRBV7-8; abundance: -; j_gene: TRBJ2-1
CDR3aa: CASSPGLAGGPADTQYF; CDR3nt: TGTGCCAGCAGCCCCGGACTAGCGGGGGGGCCGGCAGATACGCAGTATTTT; d_gene: TRBD2; v_gene: TRBV3-1/TRBV3-2; abundance: -; j_gene: TRBJ2-3
CDR3aa: CATSRDSQGASAYNSPLHF; CDR3nt: TGTGCCACCAGCAGAGATTCGCAGGGGGCATCGGCGTATAATTCACCCCTCCACTTT; d_gene: TRBD1; v_gene: TRBV15; abundance: -; j_gene: TRBJ1-6
CDR3aa: CASSERGGYSNQPQHF; CDR3nt: TGTGCCAGCAGTGAAAGGGGAGGGTATAGCAATCAGCCCCAGCATTTT; d_gene: -; v_gene: TRBV6-1; abundance: -; j_gene: TRBJ1-5
CDR3aa: CASSLVDSAEAFF; CDR3nt: TGTGCCAGCAGTTTAGTAGACAGCGCTGAAGCTTTCTTT; d_gene: -; v_gene: TRBV12-3/TRBV12-4; abundance: -; j_gene: TRBJ1-1
CDR3aa: CASSIGTGGIYGYTF; CDR3nt: TGTGCCAGTAGTATAGGGACAGGGGGCATCTACGGCTACACCTTC; d_gene: TRBD1; v_gene: TRBV19; abundance: -; j_gene: TRBJ1-2